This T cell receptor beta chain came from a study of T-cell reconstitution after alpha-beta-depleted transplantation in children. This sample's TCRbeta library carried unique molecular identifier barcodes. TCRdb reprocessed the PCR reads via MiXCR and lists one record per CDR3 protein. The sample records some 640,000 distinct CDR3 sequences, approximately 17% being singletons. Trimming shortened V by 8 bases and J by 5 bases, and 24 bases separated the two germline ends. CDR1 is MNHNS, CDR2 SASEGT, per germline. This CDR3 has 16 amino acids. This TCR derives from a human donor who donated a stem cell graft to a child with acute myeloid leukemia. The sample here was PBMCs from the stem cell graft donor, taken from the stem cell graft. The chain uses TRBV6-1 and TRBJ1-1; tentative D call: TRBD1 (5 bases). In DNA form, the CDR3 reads TGTGCCAGCCGAGAGTCTCGGGTTCTTAAGGGGACTGAAGCTTTCTTT. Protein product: CASRESRVLKGTEAFF.